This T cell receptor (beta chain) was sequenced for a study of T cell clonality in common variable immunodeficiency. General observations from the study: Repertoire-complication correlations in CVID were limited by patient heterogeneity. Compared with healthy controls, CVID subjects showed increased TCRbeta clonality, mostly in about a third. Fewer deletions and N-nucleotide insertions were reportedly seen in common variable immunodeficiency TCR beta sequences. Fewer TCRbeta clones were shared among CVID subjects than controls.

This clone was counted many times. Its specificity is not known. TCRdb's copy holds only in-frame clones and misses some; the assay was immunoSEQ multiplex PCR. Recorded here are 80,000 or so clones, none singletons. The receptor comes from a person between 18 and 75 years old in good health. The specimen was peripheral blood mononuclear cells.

The CDR3 bases that were read are TGTGCCAGCAGCTTAGCAGGTTTAAGCACCGGGGAG. Protein product: CASSLAGLSTGE. The whole CDR3 reads CASSLAGLSTGELFF. This rearrangement joins TRBV7-2 to TRBJ2-2; D call uncertain. The read finishes 3 residues shy of the CDR3 end, and the germline J gene is used to complete it. This CDR3 is built from 15 residues. Germline V CDR1 and CDR2: SGHTA, FQGNSA. The V gene lost 0 bases and the J gene lost 4 bases, with 9 bases spanning the gap.